This is a list of T cell receptor beta chains from one sample in a study of blood T cell repertoires in COVID-19. This table comes from immunoSEQ multiplex PCR, and its TCRdb copy is limited to in-frame clones, with some not included. This sample has around 400,000 clones, with about 89% found just once. Specimen: peripheral blood. These receptors all stem from a woman in her twenties or thirties with COVID-19, enrolled during active disease. The conserved cysteine and the conserved F or W are not part of the CDR3 here.

len: 13
v_gene: TRBV28
CDR3aa: ASSLGSSSTDTQY

len: 15
v_gene: TRBV14
CDR3aa: ASSRGIRDTLHYEQY

len: 15
v_gene: TRBV5-6
CDR3aa: ASSLRTGGTGGEKLF

len: 14
v_gene: TRBV6-2/TRBV6-3
CDR3aa: ASSRGLALNTDTQY

len: 12
v_gene: TRBV19
CDR3aa: ASRYRGPNQPQH

len: 12
v_gene: TRBV10-3
CDR3aa: AISGQRGTTEAF

len: 12
v_gene: TRBV5-1
CDR3aa: ASSFGGQDEKLF

len: 12
v_gene: TRBV10-3
CDR3aa: AISGRDRDYGYT

len: 12
v_gene: TRBV6-5
CDR3aa: ASSRTGHTYEQY

len: 14
v_gene: TRBV19
CDR3aa: ASSIKDNRPYNEQF

len: 20
v_gene: TRBV7-6
CDR3aa: ASSLASQGLAGGVASTDTQY

len: 13
v_gene: TRBV10-3
CDR3aa: AISDTDRELDTQY

len: 11
v_gene: TRBV30
CDR3aa: AWSPTGIYEQY

len: 12
v_gene: TRBV6-5
CDR3aa: ASTLGQMGETQY

len: 11
v_gene: TRBV30
CDR3aa: AWSVKGDYGYT

len: 13
v_gene: TRBV7-9
CDR3aa: ASSFRQGTYNEQF

len: 13
v_gene: TRBV5-1
CDR3aa: ASSWGDRLNEKLF

len: 12
v_gene: TRBV10-2
CDR3aa: ASSELQAAGGYT

len: 13
v_gene: TRBV28
CDR3aa: ASSFLAGARYEQY

len: 15
v_gene: TRBV7-3
CDR3aa: ASSLNIRLDGTGELF

len: 14
v_gene: TRBV27
CDR3aa: ASSLSIQFDRETQY

len: 13
v_gene: TRBV7-2
CDR3aa: ASSPDRPLNNEQF

len: 10
v_gene: TRBV28
CDR3aa: ASTDSYTEAF

len: 12
v_gene: TRBV7-9
CDR3aa: ASSLDQGSHEQY

len: 12
v_gene: TRBV27
CDR3aa: ASRRLVNTGELF

len: 11
v_gene: TRBV18
CDR3aa: ASSRSTEETQY

len: 13
v_gene: TRBV19
CDR3aa: ASSRGQGSPYEQY

len: 14
v_gene: TRBV7-3
CDR3aa: ASSVGDRGQPHEQY

len: 14
v_gene: TRBV7-2
CDR3aa: ASSLSRLAGVDTQY

len: 14
v_gene: TRBV7-7
CDR3aa: ASSFSRTGGQETQY

len: 10
v_gene: TRBV7-2
CDR3aa: ASSFLGTALF

len: 11
v_gene: TRBV24-1
CDR3aa: ATSDLRGETQY

len: 13
v_gene: TRBV19
CDR3aa: ASSIGVSSYNEQF

len: 12
v_gene: TRBV10-3
CDR3aa: ATRGLAGTDTQY

len: 13
v_gene: TRBV5-6
CDR3aa: ASSLGTGGTGELF

len: 9
v_gene: TRBV28
CDR3aa: ASSQSVVPF

len: 11
v_gene: TRBV10-3
CDR3aa: AISEGGRTEAF